This TCR beta chain was profiled in a study of blood T cell repertoires in COVID-19. Study information: Acute and convalescent COVID-19 specimens originated in the United States, Italy and Spain.

Using immunoSEQ multiplex PCR, the repertoire was profiled, and TCRdb retains in-frame clones only, with some absent. The repertoire holds 45,000 to 55,000 clones, with less than 90% as singletons. Germline CDR1 is SGHDT and CDR2 is YYEEEE. The J segment lost 7 bases and the V segment lost 3 bases, leaving 8 bases of the junction unmatched. There are 15 residues in the CDR3. The sequenced sample was peripheral blood. The receptor was derived from a man aged 50-60 years with acute or convalescent COVID-19. This chain uses TRBV5-6 with TRBJ2-1; 9 nucleotides align to TRBD2. CDR3 amino acids: CASSSSSGSNNEQFF. In DNA, the CDR3 is TGTGCCAGCAGCTCGAGTAGCGGGAGTAATAATGAGCAGTTCTTC.